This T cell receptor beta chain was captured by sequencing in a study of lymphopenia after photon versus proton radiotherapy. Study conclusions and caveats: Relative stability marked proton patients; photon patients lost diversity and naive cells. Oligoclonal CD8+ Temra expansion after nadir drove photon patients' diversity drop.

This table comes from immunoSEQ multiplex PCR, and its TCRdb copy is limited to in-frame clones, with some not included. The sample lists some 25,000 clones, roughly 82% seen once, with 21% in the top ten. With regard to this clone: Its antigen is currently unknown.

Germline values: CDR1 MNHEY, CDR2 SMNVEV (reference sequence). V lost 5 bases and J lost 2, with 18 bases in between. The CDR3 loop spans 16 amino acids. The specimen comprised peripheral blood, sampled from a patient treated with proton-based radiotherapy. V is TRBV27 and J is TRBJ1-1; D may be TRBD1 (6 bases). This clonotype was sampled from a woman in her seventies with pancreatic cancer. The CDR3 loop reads CASSGLDTGRNTEAFF. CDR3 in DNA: TGTGCCAGCAGTGGCCTCGATACAGGGAGAAACACTGAAGCTTTCTTT.